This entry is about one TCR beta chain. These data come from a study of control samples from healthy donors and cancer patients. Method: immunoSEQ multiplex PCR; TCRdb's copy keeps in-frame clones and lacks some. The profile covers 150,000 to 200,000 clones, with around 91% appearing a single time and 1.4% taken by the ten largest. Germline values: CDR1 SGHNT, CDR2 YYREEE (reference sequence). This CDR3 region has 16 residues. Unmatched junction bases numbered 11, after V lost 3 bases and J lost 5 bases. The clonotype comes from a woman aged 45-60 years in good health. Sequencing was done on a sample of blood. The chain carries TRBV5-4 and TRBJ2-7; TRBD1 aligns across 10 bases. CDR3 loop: CASSSGAGTGVHEQYF. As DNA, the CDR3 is TGTGCCAGCAGCTCGGGAGCAGGGACAGGGGTCCACGAGCAGTACTTC.